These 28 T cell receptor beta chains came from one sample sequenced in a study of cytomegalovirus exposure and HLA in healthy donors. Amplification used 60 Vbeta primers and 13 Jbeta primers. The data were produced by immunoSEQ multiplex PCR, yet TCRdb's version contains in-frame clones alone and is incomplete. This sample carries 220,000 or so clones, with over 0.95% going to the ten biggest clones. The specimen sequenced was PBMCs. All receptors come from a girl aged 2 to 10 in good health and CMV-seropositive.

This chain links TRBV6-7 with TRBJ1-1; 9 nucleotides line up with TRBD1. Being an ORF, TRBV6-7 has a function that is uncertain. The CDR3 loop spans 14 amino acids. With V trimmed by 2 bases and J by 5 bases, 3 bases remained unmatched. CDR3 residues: CASSYGGQGTEAFF. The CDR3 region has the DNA TGTGCCAGCAGTTACGGCGGACAGGGGACTGAAGCTTTCTTT.

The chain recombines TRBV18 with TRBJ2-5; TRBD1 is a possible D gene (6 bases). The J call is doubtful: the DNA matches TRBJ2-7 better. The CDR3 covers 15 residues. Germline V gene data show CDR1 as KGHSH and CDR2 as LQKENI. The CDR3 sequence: CASSPGQLTTYEQYF. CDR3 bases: TGTGCCAGCTCACCCGGACAGCTTACTACCTACGAGCAGTACTTC.

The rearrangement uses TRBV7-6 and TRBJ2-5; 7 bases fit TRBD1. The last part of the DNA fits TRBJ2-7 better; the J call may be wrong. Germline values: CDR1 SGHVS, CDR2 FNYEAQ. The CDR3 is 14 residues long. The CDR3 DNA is TGTGCCAGCAGCCCCCGGGACAGCGGATACGAGCAGTACTTC. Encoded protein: CASSPRDSGYEQYF.

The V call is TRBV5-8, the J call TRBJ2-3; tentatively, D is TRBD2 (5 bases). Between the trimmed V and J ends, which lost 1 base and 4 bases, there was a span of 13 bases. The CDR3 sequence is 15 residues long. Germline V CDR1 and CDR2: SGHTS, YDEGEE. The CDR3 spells CASSLWTGVADTQYF. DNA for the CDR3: TGTGCCAGCAGCTTGTGGACTGGGGTGGCAGATACGCAGTATTTT.

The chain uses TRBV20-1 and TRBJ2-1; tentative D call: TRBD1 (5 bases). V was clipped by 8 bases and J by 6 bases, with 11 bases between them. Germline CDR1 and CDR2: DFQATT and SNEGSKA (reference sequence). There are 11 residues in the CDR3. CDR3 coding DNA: TGCAGTTTTTTAAGGGGCAATGAGCAGTTCTTC. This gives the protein CSFLRGNEQFF.

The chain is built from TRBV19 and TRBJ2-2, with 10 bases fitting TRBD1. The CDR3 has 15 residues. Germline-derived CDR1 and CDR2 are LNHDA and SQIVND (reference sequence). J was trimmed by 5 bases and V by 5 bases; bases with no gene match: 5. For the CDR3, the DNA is TGTGCCAGTAGTGCCTGGACAGGGGGGACCGGGGAGCTGTTTTTT. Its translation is CASSAWTGGTGELFF.

The CDR3 loop reads CASGANLDREQFF. The CDR3 nucleotides are TGTGCCAGCGGGGCTAATCTAGATCGTGAGCAGTTCTTC. The V call is TRBV25-1, the J call TRBJ2-1, with D perhaps TRBD1 (5 bases). This CDR3 comprises 13 residues. V was pared by 8 bases and J by 9 bases, with 17 bases between. CDR1 is MGHDK, CDR2 SYGVNS, per germline.

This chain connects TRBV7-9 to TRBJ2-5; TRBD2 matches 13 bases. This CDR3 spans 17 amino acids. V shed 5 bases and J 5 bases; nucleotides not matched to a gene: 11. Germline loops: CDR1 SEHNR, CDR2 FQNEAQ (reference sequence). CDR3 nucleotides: TGTGCCAGCAGCCCCGAACGACTAGCGGGAGGATGGGAGACCCAGTACTTC. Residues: CASSPERLAGGWETQYF.

The CDR3 DNA reads as TGTGCCAGCAGTTTTCGGCAGGACAGCTCCTACAATGAGCAGTTCTTC. This gives the protein CASSFRQDSSYNEQFF. The chain links TRBV28 to TRBJ2-1; D perhaps matches TRBD1 (6 bases). The CDR3 totals 16 residues. Germline V gene lookup returns CDR1 MDHEN and CDR2 SYDVKM. V lost 3 bases to trimming and J lost 0 bases, with 12 bases between them.

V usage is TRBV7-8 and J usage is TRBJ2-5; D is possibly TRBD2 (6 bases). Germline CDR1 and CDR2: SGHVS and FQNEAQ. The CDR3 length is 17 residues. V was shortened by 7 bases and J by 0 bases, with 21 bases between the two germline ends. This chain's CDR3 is CASITTEGLTYQETQYF. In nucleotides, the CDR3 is TGTGCCAGCATTACAACGGAGGGCTTGACGTACCAAGAGACCCAGTACTTC.

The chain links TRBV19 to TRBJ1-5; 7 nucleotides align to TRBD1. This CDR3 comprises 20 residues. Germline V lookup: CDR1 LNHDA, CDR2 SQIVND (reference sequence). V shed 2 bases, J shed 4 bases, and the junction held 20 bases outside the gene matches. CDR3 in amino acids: CASSIIGSTGPPGVNQPQHF. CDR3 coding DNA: TGTGCCAGTAGTATAATCGGGTCGACAGGGCCACCAGGGGTGAATCAGCCCCAGCATTTT.

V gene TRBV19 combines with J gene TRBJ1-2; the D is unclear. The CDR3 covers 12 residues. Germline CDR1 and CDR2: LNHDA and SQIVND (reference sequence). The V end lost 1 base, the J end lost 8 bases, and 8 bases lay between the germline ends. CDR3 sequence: CASSIVESGYTF. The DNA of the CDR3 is TGTGCCAGTAGTATAGTTGAAAGCGGCTACACCTTC.

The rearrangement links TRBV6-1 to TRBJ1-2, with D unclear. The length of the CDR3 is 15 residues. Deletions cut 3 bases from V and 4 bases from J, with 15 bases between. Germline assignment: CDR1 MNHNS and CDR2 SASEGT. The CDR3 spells CASSEGIGGSYGYTF. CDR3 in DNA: TGTGCCAGCAGTGAGGGTATAGGAGGGAGCTATGGCTACACCTTC.

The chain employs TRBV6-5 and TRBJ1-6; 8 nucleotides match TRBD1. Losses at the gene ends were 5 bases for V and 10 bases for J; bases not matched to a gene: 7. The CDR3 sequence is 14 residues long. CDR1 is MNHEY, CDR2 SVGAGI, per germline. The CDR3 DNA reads TGTGCCAGCAGTCGACAGGGGAGCGGCTCACCCCTCCACTTT. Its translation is CASSRQGSGSPLHF.

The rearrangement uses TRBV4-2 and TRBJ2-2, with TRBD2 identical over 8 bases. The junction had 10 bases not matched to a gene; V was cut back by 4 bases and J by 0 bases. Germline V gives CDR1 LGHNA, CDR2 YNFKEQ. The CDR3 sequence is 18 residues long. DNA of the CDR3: TGTGCCAGCAGCCGTCACCGGCCGGGACTAGCGAACACCGGGGAGCTGTTTTTT. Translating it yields CASSRHRPGLANTGELFF.

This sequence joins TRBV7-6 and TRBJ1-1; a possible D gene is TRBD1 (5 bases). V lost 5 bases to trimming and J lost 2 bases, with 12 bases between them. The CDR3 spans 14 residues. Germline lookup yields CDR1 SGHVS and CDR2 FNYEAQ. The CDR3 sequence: CASSAGHLNTEAFF. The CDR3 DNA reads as TGTGCCAGCAGCGCCGGACACCTCAACACTGAAGCTTTCTTT.

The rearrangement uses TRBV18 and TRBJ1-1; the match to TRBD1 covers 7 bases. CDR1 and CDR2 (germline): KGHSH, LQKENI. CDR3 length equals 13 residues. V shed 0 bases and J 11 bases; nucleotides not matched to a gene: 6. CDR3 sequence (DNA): TGTGCCAGCTCACCACCGGAGGGGGCTGGGGCTTTCTTT. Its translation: CASSPPEGAGAFF.

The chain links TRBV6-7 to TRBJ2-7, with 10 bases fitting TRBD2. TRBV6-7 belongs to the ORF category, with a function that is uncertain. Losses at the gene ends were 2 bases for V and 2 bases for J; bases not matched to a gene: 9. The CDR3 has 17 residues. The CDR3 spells CASSYRLAGARAYEQYF. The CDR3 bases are TGTGCCAGCAGTTACCGGCTAGCGGGAGCCCGCGCCTACGAGCAGTACTTC.

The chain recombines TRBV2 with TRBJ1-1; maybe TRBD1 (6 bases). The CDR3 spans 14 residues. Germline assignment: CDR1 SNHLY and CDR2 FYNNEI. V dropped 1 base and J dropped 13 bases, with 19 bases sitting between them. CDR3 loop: CASSEGDRAGVDFF. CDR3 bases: TGTGCCAGCAGTGAAGGGGATAGGGCAGGGGTGGATTTCTTT.

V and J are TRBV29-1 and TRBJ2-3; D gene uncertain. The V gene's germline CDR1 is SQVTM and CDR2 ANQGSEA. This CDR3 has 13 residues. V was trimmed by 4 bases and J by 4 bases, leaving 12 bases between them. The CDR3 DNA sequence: TGCAGCGTTGTAGCCCTCAGCCCAGATACGCAGTATTTT. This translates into CSVVALSPDTQYF.

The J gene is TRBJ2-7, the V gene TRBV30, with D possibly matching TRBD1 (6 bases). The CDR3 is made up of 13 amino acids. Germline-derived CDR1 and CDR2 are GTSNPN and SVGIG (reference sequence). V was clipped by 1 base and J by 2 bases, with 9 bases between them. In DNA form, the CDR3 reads TGTGCCTGGAGTGAACAGGGTCCCTACGAGCAGTACTTC. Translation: CAWSEQGPYEQYF. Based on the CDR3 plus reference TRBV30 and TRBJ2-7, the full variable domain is SQTIHQWPATLVQPVGSPLSLECTVEGTSNPNLYWYRQAAGRGLQLLFYSVGIGQISSEVPQNLSASRPQDRQFILSSKKLLLSDSGFYLCAWSEQGPYEQYFGPGTRLTVT.

CDR3 in DNA: TGCGCCAGCAGCTTGACTAGCGGGAGAGATGAGCAGTTCTTC. This encodes CASSLTSGRDEQFF. The chain employs TRBV5-1 and TRBJ2-1, with TRBD2 matching 11 bases. The CDR3 is 14 amino acids. The germline V gene encodes CDR1 SGHRS and CDR2 YFSETQ. V lost 1 base and J lost 8; bases outside the gene matches: 2.

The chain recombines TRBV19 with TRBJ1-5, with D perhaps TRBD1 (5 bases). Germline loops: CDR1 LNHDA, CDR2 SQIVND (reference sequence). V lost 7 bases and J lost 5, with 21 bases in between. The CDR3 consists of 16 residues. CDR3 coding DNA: TGTGCCAGTACAAGCAGTGAGACGGGGGTTTATCAGCCCCAGCATTTT. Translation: CASTSSETGVYQPQHF.

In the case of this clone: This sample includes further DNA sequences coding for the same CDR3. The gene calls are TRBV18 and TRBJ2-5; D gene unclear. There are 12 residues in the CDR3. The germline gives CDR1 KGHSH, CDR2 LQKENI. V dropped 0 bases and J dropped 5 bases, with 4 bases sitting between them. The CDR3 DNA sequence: TGTGCCAGCTCACCACCTAGTGAGACCCAGTACTTC. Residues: CASSPPSETQYF.

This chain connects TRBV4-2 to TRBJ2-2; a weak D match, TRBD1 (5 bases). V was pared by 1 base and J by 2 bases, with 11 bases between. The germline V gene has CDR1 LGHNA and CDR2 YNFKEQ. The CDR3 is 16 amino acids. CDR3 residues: CASSQAQRGNTGELFF. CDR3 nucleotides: TGTGCCAGCAGCCAAGCCCAAAGGGGAAACACCGGGGAGCTGTTTTTT.

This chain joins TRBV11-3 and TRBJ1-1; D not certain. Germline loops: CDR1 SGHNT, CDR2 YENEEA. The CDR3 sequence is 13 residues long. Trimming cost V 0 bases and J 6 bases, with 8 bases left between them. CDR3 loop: CASSLDPTAEAFF. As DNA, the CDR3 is TGTGCCAGCAGCTTAGATCCAACGGCTGAAGCTTTCTTT. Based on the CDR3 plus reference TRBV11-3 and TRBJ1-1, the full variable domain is EAGVVQSPRYKIIEKKQPVAFWCNPISGHNTLYWYLQNLGQGPELLIRYENEEAVDDSQLPKDRFSAERLKGVDSTLKIQPAELGDSAVYLCASSLDPTAEAFFGQGTRLTVV.

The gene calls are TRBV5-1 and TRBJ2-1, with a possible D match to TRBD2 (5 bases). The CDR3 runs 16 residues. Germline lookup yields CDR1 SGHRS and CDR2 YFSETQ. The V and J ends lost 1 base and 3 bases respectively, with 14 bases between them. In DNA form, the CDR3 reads TGCGCCAGCAGCTTGCTAGCCGAAGGGAACTACAATGAGCAGTTCTTC. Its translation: CASSLLAEGNYNEQFF. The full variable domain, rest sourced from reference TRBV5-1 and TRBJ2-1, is KAGVTQTPRYLIKTRGQQVTLSCSPISGHRSVSWYQQTPGQGLQFLFEYFSETQRNKGNFPGRFSGRQFSNSRSEMNVSTLELGDSALYLCASSLLAEGNYNEQFFGPGTRLTVL.

As DNA, the CDR3 is TGTGCCAGCAGCTCCCGGGGGGAGCGGGCCCAGTACTTC. Translated, it gives CASSSRGERAQYF. The genes are TRBV7-8 and TRBJ2-4; 7 bases are a match to TRBD2. Losses at the gene ends were 4 bases for V and 13 bases for J; bases not matched to a gene: 10. CDR3 length equals 13 residues. Germline CDR1 and CDR2: SGHVS and FQNEAQ.